This T cell receptor (beta chain) was found in a study of T cells after yellow fever vaccination. Across the study: Any fraction with a low cell number was prepared using SMART-Seq v4 Ultra Low Input.

TCRdb re-called the 5' RACE reads through MiXCR, storing one row per CDR3 protein. In the table there are roughly 300,000 distinct CDR3 sequences, 6.8% of which are singletons. Notes on the study in general: The booster response re-showed most primary clones: approximately 95% CD4, approximately 90% CD8. Sorted repertoires could include abundant contaminating clonotypes from bulk cells.

In this sample, this clonotype turned up many times. Antigen unknown. Specimen: PBMCs, collected about 49 days after the first yellow fever vaccination. The TCR sequence derives from a man younger than 30 who received the YFV17D yellow fever vaccine.

The CDR3 protein is CASSFPGVNEKLFF. The CDR3 DNA is TGTGCCAGCAGTTTTCCCGGGGTTAATGAAAAACTGTTTTTT. The chain links TRBV12-3 or TRBV12-4 to TRBJ1-4; D gene uncertain. The CDR3 is 14 residues long. Deletions cut 3 bases from V and 4 bases from J, with 9 bases between.